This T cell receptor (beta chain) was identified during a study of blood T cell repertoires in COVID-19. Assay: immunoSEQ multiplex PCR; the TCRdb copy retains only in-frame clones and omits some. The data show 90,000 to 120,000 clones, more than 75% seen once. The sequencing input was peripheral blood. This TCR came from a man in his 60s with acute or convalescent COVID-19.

This chain's CDR3 is CASSSSRGDTQYF. Written as DNA, the CDR3 is TGTGCCAGCAGTTCTTCCCGAGGAGATACGCAGTATTTT. V is TRBV12-3 or TRBV12-4 and J is TRBJ2-3, with D unclear. The CDR3 runs to 13 residues. V was cut by 4 bases and J by 5 bases, with 10 bases left in between.